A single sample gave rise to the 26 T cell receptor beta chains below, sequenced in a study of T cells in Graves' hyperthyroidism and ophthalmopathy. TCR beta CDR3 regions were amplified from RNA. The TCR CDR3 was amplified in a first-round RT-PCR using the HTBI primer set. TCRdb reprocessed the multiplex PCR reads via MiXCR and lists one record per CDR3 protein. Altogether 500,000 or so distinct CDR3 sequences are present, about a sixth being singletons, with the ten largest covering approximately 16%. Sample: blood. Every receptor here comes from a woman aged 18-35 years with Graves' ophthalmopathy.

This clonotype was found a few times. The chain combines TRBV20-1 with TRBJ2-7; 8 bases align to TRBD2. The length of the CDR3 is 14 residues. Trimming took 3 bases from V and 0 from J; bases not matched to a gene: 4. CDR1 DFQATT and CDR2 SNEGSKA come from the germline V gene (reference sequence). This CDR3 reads CSARPGGASYEQYF. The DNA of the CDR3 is TGCAGTGCTAGGCCCGGGGGGGCCTCCTACGAGCAGTACTTC.

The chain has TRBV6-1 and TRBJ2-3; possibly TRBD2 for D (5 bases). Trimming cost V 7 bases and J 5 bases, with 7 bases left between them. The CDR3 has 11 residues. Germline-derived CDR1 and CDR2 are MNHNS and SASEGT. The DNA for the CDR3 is TGTGCCAGCACCGGACTAGATACGCAGTATTTT. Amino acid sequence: CASTGLDTQYF.

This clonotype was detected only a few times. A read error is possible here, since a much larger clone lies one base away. The CDR3 spells CASSRTGAYGYTF. CDR3 DNA sequence: TGTGCCAGCAGTCGGACAGGGGCCTATGGCTACACCTTC. The chain recombines TRBV28 with TRBJ1-2; 9 bases map to TRBD1. After removal of 5 bases from V and 4 bases from J, the junction contained 2 bases not matched to a gene. This CDR3 is 13 amino acids long. Per the germline V gene, CDR1 is MDHEN and CDR2 is SYDVKM.

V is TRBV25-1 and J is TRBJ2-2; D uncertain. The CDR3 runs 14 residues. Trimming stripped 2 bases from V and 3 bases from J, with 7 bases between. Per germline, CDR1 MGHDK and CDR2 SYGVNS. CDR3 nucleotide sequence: TGTGCCAGCAGTGAAAGGCAATACACCGGGGAGCTGTTTTTT. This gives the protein CASSERQYTGELFF. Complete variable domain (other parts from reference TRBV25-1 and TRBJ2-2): EADIYQTPRYLVIGTGKKITLECSQTMGHDKMYWYQQDPGMELHLIHYSYGVNSTEKGDLSSESTVSRIRTEHFPLTLESARPSHTSQYLCASSERQYTGELFFGEGSRLTVL.

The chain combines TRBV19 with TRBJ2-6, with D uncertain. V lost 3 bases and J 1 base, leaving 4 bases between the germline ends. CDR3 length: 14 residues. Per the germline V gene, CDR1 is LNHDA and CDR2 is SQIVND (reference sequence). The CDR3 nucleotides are TGTGCCAGTAGTATGGCTTCTGGGGCCAACGTCCTGACTTTC. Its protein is CASSMASGANVLTF.

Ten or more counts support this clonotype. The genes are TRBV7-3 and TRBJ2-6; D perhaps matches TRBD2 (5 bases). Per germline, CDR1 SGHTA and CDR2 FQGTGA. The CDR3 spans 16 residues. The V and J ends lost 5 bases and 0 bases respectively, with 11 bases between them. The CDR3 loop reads CASSLAGGSGANVLTF. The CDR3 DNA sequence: TGTGCCAGCAGCCTCGCGGGTGGCTCTGGGGCCAACGTCCTGACTTTC.

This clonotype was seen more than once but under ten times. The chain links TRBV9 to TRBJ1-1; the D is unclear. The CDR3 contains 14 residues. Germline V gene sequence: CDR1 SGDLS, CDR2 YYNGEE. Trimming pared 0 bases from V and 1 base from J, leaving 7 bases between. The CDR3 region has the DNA TGTGCCAGCAGCGTAGGGCGGAGGAACACTGAAGCTTTCTTT. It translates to CASSVGRRNTEAFF.

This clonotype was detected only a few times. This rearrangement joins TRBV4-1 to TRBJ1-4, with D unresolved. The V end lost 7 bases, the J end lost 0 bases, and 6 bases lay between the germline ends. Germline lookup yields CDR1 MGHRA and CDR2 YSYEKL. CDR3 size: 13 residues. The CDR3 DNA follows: TGCGCCAGCACCCCTGCAACTAATGAAAAACTGTTTTTT. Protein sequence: CASTPATNEKLFF.

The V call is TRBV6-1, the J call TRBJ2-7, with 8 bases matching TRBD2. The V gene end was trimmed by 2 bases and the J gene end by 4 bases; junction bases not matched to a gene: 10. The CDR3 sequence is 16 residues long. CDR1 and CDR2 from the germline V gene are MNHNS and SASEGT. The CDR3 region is CASSERIAGSSYEQYF. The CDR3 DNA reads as TGTGCCAGCAGTGAAAGGATAGCGGGGTCCTCGTACGAGCAGTACTTC.

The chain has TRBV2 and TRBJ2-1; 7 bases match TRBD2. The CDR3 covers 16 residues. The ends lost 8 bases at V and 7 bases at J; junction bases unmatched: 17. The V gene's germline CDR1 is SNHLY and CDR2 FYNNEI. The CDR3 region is CASGPGPQEGGNEQFF. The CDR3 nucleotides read TGTGCCAGCGGACCGGGGCCACAGGAGGGAGGGAATGAGCAGTTCTTC.

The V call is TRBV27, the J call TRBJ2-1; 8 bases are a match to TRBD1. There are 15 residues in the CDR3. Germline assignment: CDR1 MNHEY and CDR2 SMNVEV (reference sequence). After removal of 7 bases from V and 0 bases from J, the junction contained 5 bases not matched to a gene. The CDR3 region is CASTQGASSYNEQFF. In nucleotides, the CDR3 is TGTGCCAGCACCCAGGGGGCTAGCTCCTACAATGAGCAGTTCTTC.

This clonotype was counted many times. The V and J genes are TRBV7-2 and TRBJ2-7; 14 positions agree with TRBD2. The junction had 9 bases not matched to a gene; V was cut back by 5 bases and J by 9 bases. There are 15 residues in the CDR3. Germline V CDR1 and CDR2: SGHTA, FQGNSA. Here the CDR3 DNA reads TGTGCCAGCAGCCAACGACTAGCGGGAGGGCCAGTGCAGTACTTC. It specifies CASSQRLAGGPVQYF.

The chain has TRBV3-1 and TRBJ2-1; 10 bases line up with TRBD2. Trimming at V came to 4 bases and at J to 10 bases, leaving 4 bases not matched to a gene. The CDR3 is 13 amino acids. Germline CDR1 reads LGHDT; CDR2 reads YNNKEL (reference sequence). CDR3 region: CASSLASGGEQFF. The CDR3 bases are TGTGCCAGCAGCCTGGCTAGCGGGGGAGAGCAGTTCTTC.

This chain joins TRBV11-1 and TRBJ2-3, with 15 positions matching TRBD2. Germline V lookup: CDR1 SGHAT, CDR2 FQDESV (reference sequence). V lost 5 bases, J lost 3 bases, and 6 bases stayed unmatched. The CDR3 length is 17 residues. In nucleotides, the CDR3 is TGTGCCAGCAGCCCTTGGACTAGCGGGGGGGCAACAGATACGCAGTATTTT. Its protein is CASSPWTSGGATDTQYF.

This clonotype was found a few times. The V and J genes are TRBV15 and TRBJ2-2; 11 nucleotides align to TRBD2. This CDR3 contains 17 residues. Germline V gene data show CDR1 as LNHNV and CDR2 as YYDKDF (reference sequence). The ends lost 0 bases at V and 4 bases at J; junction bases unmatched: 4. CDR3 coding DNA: TGTGCCACCAGCAGAGACAGACTAGCGGGGAGCACCGGGGAGCTGTTTTTT. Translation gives CATSRDRLAGSTGELFF. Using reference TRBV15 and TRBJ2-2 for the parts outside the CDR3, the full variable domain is DAMVIQNPRYQVTQFGKPVTLSCSQTLNHNVMYWYQQKSSQAPKLLFHYYDKDFNNEADTPDNFQSRRPNTSFCFLDIRSPGLGDTAMYLCATSRDRLAGSTGELFFGEGSRLTVL.

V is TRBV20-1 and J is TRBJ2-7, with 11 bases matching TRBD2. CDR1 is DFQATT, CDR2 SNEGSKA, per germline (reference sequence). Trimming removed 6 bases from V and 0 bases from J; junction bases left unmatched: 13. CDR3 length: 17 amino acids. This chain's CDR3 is CSAQGTSGGKSSYEQYF. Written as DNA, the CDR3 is TGCAGTGCCCAAGGGACTAGCGGAGGGAAAAGCTCCTACGAGCAGTACTTC.

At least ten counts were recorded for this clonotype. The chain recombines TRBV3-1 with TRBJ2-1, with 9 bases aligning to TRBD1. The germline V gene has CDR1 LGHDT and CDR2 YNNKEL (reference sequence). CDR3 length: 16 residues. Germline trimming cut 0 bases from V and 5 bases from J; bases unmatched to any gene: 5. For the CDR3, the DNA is TGTGCCAGCAGCCAAGACCCGACAGGGGGGAACAATGAGCAGTTCTTC. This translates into CASSQDPTGGNNEQFF.

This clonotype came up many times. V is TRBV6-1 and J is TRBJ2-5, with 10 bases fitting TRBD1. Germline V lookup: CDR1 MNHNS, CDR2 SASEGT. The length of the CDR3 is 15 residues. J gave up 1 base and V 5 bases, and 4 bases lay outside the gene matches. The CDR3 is CASSPRDRGQETQYF. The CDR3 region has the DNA TGTGCCAGCAGTCCCCGGGACAGGGGCCAAGAGACCCAGTACTTC.

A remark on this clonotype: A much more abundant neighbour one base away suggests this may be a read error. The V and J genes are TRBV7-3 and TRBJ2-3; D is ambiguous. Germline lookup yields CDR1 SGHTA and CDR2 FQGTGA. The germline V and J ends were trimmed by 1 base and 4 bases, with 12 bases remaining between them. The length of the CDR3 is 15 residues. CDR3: CASSLNGFGADTQYF. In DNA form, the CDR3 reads TGTGCCAGCAGCTTAAACGGATTCGGCGCAGATACGCAGTATTTT.

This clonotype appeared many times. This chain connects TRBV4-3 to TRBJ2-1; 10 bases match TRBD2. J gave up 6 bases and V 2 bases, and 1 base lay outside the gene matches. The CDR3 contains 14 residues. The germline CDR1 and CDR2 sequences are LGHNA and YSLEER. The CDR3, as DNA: TGCGCCAGCAGCCAACCTAGCGGGAGCAATGAGCAGTTCTTC. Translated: CASSQPSGSNEQFF.

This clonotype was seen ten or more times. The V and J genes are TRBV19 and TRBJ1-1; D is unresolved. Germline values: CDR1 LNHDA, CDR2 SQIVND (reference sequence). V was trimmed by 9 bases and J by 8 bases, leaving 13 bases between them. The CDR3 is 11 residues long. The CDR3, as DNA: TGTGCCAGCGAGGCAGGCCCGGAAGCTTTCTTT. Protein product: CASEAGPEAFF.

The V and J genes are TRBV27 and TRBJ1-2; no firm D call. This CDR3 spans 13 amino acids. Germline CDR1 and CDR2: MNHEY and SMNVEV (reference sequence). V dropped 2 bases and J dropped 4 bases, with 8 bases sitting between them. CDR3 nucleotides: TGTGCCAGCAGTTTAAATCGGGGCTATGGCTACACCTTC. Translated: CASSLNRGYGYTF.

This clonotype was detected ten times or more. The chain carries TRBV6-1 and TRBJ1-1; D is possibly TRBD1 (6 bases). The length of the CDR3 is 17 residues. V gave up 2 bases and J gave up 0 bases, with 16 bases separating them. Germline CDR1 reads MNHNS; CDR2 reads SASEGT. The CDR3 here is CASSEKRGLGLNTEAFF. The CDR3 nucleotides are TGTGCCAGCAGTGAAAAGAGGGGGTTAGGCTTGAACACTGAAGCTTTCTTT.

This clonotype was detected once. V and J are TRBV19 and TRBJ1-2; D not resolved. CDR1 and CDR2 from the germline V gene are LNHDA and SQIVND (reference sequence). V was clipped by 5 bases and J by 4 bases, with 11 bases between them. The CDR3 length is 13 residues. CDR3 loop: CASSPGLTYGYTF. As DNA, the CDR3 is TGTGCCAGTAGTCCTGGATTGACCTATGGCTACACCTTC.

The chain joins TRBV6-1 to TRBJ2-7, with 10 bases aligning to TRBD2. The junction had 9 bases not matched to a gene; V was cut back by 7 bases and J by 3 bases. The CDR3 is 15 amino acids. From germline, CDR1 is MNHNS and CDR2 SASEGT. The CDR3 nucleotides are TGTGCCAGCACTAGGACTAGCGGCTCGATCTACGAGCAGTACTTC. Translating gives CASTRTSGSIYEQYF.

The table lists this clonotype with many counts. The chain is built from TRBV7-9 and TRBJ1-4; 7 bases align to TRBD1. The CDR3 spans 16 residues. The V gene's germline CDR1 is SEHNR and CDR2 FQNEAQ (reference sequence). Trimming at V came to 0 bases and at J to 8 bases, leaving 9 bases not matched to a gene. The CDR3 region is CASSLATGNSGEKLFF. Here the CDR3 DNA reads TGTGCCAGCAGCTTAGCGACAGGGAATTCTGGGGAAAAACTGTTTTTT.